This note documents a single TCR beta chain sequence. V shed 0 bases and J 4 bases; nucleotides not matched to a gene: 5. The CDR3 runs 16 residues. Per the germline V gene, CDR1 is LGHDT and CDR2 is YNNKEL (reference sequence). In Seattle, patients joined the study during active infection and were tracked longitudinally. The sample comes from a study of blood T cell repertoires in COVID-19. As for the study in general: Acute and convalescent COVID-19 samples came from the United States, Italy and Spain.

In the original workflow: By means of reference gene primer amplification, nucleated cell counts were estimated. Only in-frame clones appear in the TCRdb table, and some are missing; sequencing was by immunoSEQ multiplex PCR. V, J and clone size were drawn from that table, and D and trimming were deduced from the DNA. This table has some 350,000 clones, 80% to 90% appearing once. Sequenced: peripheral blood. The chain has TRBV3-1 (or the pseudogene TRBV3-2) and TRBJ1-4, with 7 bases aligning to TRBD1. The sequence was collected from a woman in her 30s with COVID-19, enrolled during active disease. CDR3 DNA sequence: TGTGCCAGCAGCCAAGAAAGACAGGGTAATAATGAAAAACTGTTTTTT. Amino acids: CASSQERQGNNEKLFF.